This paragraph reports one T cell receptor beta chain. Antigen: not known. Profiled with immunoSEQ multiplex PCR; TCRdb holds only in-frame clones, not every one. The sample lists 150,000 to 200,000 clones; 85% to 95% were seen once. These data come from a study of T cell responses to AZD1222 COVID-19 vaccine. The wider study: Second-dose intervals of approximately 4 or approximately 12 weeks were pooled.

This CDR3 spans 12 amino acids. Germline-derived CDR1 and CDR2 are MGHDK and SYGVNS. The V and J ends lost 6 bases and 6 bases, in that order; junction bases with no gene match: 3. Study-wide findings and caveats: The study found Spike-specific TCR breadth and depth rose after two AZD1222 doses. There were mostly white British donors and more females than males, and clonal diversity was possibly underestimated. Just 6 or 7 AZD1222 recipients were seropositive at baseline.

The chain uses TRBV25-1 and TRBJ1-2; TRBD1 matches 8 bases. The source material was peripheral blood, sampled on day 0 of AZD1222 vaccination. The TCR was taken from an adult in good health. CDR3: CASRQGANGYTF. Written as DNA, the CDR3 is TGTGCCAGCAGGCAGGGGGCGAATGGCTACACCTTC.